The rows below give T cell receptor beta chains drawn from one sample of a study of Ad26.COV2.S vaccination and SARS-CoV-2 variants. TCRdb's table, derived via immunoSEQ multiplex PCR, lists solely in-frame clones and lacks some. In the table there are 400,000 to 450,000 clones, roughly 88% of which are singletons. Sequencing was performed on peripheral blood, taken in a trial of Ad26.COV2.S vaccine versus placebo. These receptors came from a person aged 18-65 years who received the Ad26.COV2.S COVID-19 vaccine or a placebo. CDR3s include the opening cysteine and the closing phenylalanine or tryptophan. Fields, in order: D gene, V gene, J gene, clone size, CDR3 protein, CDR3 DNA. The D gene is left open where the match is weak. Rows give clone size only sometimes, using once, few, many, or a class for an expanded clone.

NA	TRBV5-4	TRBJ1-3	NA	CASARGVSGNTIYF	TGTGCCAGCGCCCGGGGGGTTTCTGGAAACACCATATATTTT
TRBD1	TRBV3-1/TRBV3-2	TRBJ2-7	once	CASSLGTGGYEQYF	TGTGCCAGCAGCCTCGGGACAGGGGGCTACGAGCAGTACTTC
NA	TRBV7-3	TRBJ2-3	few	CASSLMALVADTQYF	TGTGCCAGCAGCTTAATGGCCCTTGTAGCAGATACGCAGTATTTT
NA	TRBV6-2/TRBV6-3	TRBJ2-5	NA	CASSYSGVKTQYF	TGTGCCAGCAGTTACTCGGGGGTCAAGACCCAGTACTTC
NA	TRBV24-1	TRBJ1-5	NA	CATQDSPYQPQHF	TGTGCCACCCAGGACAGCCCTTATCAGCCCCAGCATTTT
TRBD1	TRBV5-5	TRBJ2-7	NA	CASSRRQGLNEQYF	TGTGCCAGCAGCCGAAGACAGGGTCTCAACGAGCAGTACTTC
TRBD2	TRBV2	TRBJ2-1	NA	CASSDWVAGARGFEQFF	TGTGCCAGCAGTGATTGGGTAGCGGGCGCCCGGGGGTTTGAGCAGTTCTTC
NA	TRBV7-9	TRBJ1-4	once	CASSFSSLSNEKLFF	TGTGCCAGCAGCTTCTCCAGTCTCTCTAATGAAAAACTGTTTTTT
NA	TRBV21-1	TRBJ2-7	NA	CASSKGQTSGRAAYEQYF	TGTGCCAGCAGCAAAGGCCAGACTAGCGGGAGGGCCGCCTACGAGCAGTACTTC
TRBD1	TRBV7-2	TRBJ1-6	NA	CASRPVGGQGRSPLHF	TGTGCCAGCAGACCTGTAGGGGGACAGGGAAGGTCGCCCCTCCACTTT
NA	TRBV30	TRBJ2-7	NA	CAWSFSYEQYF	TGTGCCTGGAGCTTCAGTTACGAGCAGTACTTC
NA	TRBV4-2	TRBJ2-1	NA	CASSQEGRTYNEQFF	TGTGCCAGCAGCCAAGAGGGGAGGACCTACAATGAGCAGTTCTTC
NA	TRBV15	TRBJ1-4	NA	CATSSRGTATVGSEKLFF	TGTGCCACCAGCAGTCGAGGGACCGCCACCGTCGGGAGTGAAAAACTGTTTTTT
TRBD1	TRBV7-2	TRBJ2-7	NA	CASSSPAGGSLYEQYF	TGTGCCAGCAGCTCCCCGGCAGGGGGCTCTCTTTACGAGCAGTACTTC
TRBD1	TRBV4-1	TRBJ2-7	few	CASSLIGGDEQYF	TGCGCCAGCAGCCTAATAGGGGGCGACGAGCAGTACTTC
TRBD1	TRBV19	TRBJ2-5	NA	CASSTGQHQETQYF	TGTGCCAGTAGTACGGGACAGCACCAAGAGACCCAGTACTTC
NA	TRBV11-3	TRBJ2-7	once	CASSLGGDSSYEQYF	TGTGCCAGCAGCTTAGGCGGGGATAGCTCCTACGAGCAGTACTTC
TRBD1	TRBV4-2	TRBJ2-1	NA	CASSLPGTGVAEQFF	TGTGCCAGCAGCCTCCCCGGGACAGGGGTTGCTGAGCAGTTCTTC
NA	TRBV29-1	TRBJ1-3	NA	CSVASSGNTIYF	TGCAGCGTGGCCAGCTCTGGAAACACCATATATTTT
TRBD1	TRBV29-1	TRBJ2-7	NA	CSASGTGQSYEQYF	TGCAGCGCCTCCGGGACAGGGCAAAGCTACGAGCAGTACTTC
NA	TRBV27	TRBJ2-1	NA	CATETRSSYNEQFF	TGTGCCACTGAGACTAGAAGCTCCTACAATGAGCAGTTCTTC
NA	TRBV9	TRBJ2-7	NA	CASSFRTDSYEQYF	TGTGCCAGCAGCTTCAGGACAGATTCCTACGAGCAGTACTTC
TRBD1	TRBV4-3	TRBJ2-4	few	CASSLQGVNIQYF	TGCGCCAGCAGCCTTCAGGGGGTGAACATTCAGTACTTC
NA	TRBV19	TRBJ2-7	few	CASQGDLSYEQYF	TGTGCCAGTCAAGGGGACCTATCCTACGAGCAGTACTTC
NA	TRBV15	TRBJ2-7	NA	CATSRDLWYEQYF	TGTGCCACCAGCAGAGATTTGTGGTACGAGCAGTACTTC
TRBD2	TRBV28	TRBJ2-7	NA	CASSSAAGGVSEQYF	TGTGCCAGCAGTTCCGCAGCGGGAGGGGTGAGCGAGCAGTACTTC
NA	TRBV15	TRBJ2-5	NA	CATSRDFRVGETQYF	TGTGCCACCAGCAGAGACTTCAGGGTGGGGGAGACCCAGTACTTC
TRBD2	TRBV27	TRBJ2-7	NA	CASSLASGAYEQYF	TGTGCCAGCAGTTTGGCTAGCGGGGCCTACGAGCAGTACTTC
NA	TRBV5-1	TRBJ1-1	NA	CASSLGTARNTEAFF	TGCGCCAGCAGCTTGGGGACAGCCCGGAACACTGAAGCTTTCTTT
NA	TRBV7-2	TRBJ2-1	NA	CASSLGYPPRADHNEQFF	TGTGCCAGCAGCTTGGGGTACCCACCCAGAGCCGATCACAATGAGCAGTTCTTC
NA	TRBV27	TRBJ2-3	NA	CASKRAQTSSDTQYF	TGTGCCAGCAAACGGGCCCAAACTAGCTCGGATACGCAGTATTTT
NA	TRBV7-9	TRBJ2-3	once	CASSLGGGRRADTQYF	TGTGCCAGCAGCTTAGGCGGGGGCAGGAGAGCAGATACGCAGTATTTT
TRBD2	TRBV5-6	TRBJ2-7	NA	CASSLGVGRALYEQYF	TGTGCCAGCAGCTTGGGCGTGGGGAGGGCCCTCTACGAGCAGTACTTC
TRBD2	TRBV19	TRBJ2-1	NA	CASTISGSSYNEQFF	TGTGCCAGTACAATTAGCGGGAGCTCCTACAATGAGCAGTTCTTC
NA	TRBV11-2	TRBJ2-1	once	CASSSPLGHPQFF	TGTGCCAGCAGCTCCCCCTTGGGACACCCGCAGTTCTTC
TRBD1	TRBV28	TRBJ1-5	NA	CASSLGLGQRSNQPQHF	TGTGCCAGCAGTTTAGGTTTGGGACAGAGAAGCAATCAGCCCCAGCATTTT
TRBD2	TRBV7-3	TRBJ2-1	NA	CASSLRTSGEQFF	TGTGCCAGCAGCTTACGGACTAGCGGCGAGCAGTTCTTC
TRBD1	TRBV7-9	TRBJ1-2	NA	CASSLVGQGLSGYTF	TGTGCCAGCAGCTTGGTCGGACAGGGATTATCTGGCTACACCTTC
NA	TRBV5-1	TRBJ2-7	NA	CASSLKTGAYEQYF	TGCGCCAGCAGCTTAAAGACAGGCGCCTACGAGCAGTACTTC
TRBD2	TRBV9	TRBJ2-7	NA	CASSVGGTSSYEQYF	TGTGCCAGCAGCGTAGGGGGGACTAGCTCCTACGAGCAGTACTTC
TRBD2	TRBV7-2	TRBJ2-1	NA	CASSWGLANEQFF	TGTGCCAGCAGCTGGGGACTAGCTAATGAGCAGTTCTTC
TRBD2	TRBV7-6	TRBJ2-1	NA	CASSSSYSRGLAGGRGQFF	TGTGCCAGCAGCTCCTCATACTCACGGGGACTAGCGGGAGGGAGGGGGCAGTTCTTC
NA	TRBV20-1	TRBJ2-3	NA	CSASESKGADTQYF	TGCAGTGCTAGTGAATCCAAGGGGGCAGATACGCAGTATTTT
TRBD2	TRBV7-9	TRBJ2-1	NA	CASSLGALAGGRNEQFF	TGTGCCAGCAGCTTGGGGGCTTTAGCGGGAGGCCGTAATGAGCAGTTCTTC
TRBD2	TRBV5-1	TRBJ2-1	NA	CASSLDVTDGLAGPNEQFF	TGCGCCAGCAGCCTAGACGTGACGGACGGACTAGCGGGCCCCAATGAGCAGTTCTTC